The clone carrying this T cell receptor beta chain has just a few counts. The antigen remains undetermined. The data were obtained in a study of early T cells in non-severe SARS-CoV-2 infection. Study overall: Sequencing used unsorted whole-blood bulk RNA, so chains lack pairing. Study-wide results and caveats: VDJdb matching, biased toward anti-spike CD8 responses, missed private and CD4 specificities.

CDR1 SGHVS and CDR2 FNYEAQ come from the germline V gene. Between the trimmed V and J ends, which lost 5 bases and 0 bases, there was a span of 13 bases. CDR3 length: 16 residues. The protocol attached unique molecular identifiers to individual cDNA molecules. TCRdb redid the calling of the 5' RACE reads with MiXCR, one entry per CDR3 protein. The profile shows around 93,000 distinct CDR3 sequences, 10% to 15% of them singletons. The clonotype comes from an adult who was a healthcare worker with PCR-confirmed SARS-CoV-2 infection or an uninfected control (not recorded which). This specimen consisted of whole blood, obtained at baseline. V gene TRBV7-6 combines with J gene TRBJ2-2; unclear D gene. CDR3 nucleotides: TGTGCCAGCAGCCCCGTTACGGCCGCGAACACCGGGGAGCTGTTTTTT. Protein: CASSPVTAANTGELFF.